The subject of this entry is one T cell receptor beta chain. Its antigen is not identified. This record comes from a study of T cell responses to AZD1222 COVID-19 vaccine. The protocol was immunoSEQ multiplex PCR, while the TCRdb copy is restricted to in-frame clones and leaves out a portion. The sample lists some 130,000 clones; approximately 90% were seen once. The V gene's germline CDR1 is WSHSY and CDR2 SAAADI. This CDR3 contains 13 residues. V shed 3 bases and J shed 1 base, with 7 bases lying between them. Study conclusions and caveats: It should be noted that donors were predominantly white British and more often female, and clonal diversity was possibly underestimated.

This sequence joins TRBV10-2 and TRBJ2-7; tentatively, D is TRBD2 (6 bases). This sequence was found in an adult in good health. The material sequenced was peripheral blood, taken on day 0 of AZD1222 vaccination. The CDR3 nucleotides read TGCGCCAGCAGTGACGGGGGATCCTACGAGCAGTACTTC. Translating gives CASSDGGSYEQYF.